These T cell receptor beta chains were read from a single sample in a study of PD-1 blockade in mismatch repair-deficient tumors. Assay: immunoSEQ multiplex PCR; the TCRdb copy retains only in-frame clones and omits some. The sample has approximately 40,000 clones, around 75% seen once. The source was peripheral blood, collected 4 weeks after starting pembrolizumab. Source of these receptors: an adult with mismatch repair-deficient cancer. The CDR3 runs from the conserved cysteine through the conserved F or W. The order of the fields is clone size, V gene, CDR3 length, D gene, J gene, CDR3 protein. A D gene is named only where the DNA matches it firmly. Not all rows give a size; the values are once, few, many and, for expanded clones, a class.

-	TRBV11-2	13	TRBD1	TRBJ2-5	CASSRTGEETQYF
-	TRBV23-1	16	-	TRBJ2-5	CASSLHVLPLGETQYF
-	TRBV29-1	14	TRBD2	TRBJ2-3	CSVQTSGRTDTQYF
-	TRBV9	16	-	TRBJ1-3	CASSQEVRGAGNTIYF
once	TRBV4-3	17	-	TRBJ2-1	CASSPKGPFEAYNEQFF
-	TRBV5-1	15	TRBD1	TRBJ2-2	CASNPRTGDTGELFF
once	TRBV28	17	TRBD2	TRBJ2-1	CATKSGLAGGSYNEQFF
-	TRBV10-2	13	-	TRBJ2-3	CASSEVSTHTQYF
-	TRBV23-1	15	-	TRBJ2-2	CASSTTGPRTGELFF
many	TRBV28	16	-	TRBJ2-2	CASSYDSALNTGELFF
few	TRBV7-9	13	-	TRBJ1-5	CASSLSGDQPQHF
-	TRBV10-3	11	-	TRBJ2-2	CAIGGAWELFF
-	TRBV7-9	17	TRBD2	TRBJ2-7	CASSPTLRESPFDAMYF
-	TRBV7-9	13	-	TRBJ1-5	CASSTQFNQPQHF
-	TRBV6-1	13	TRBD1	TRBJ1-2	CASRDRGYYGYTF
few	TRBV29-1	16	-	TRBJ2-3	CSVEPRLGQVGGTQYF
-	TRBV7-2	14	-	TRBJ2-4	CASMRPGAQNIQYF
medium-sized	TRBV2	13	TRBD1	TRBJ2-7	CASRGQGGGEQYF
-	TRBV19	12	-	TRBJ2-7	CASSRDNYEQYF
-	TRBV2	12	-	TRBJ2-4	CASSLLTEIQYF
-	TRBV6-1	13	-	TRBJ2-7	CASSEGEGAKQYF
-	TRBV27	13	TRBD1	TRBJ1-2	CASSPDRVRSYTF
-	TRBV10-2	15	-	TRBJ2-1	CASSPTSPEYNEQFF
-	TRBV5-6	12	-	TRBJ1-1	CASSLAVTEAFF
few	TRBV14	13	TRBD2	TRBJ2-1	CASSQWERGEQFF
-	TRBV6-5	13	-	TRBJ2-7	CASRGVGREDSYF
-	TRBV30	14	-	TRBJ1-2	CAWSDSPLYYGYTF
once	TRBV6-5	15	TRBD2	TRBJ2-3	CASSPTSGSSDTQYF
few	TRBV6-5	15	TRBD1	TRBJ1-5	CASRLGTGESQPQHF
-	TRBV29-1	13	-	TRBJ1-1	CSVGTGASTEAFF
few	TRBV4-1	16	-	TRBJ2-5	CASSQETFFSRETQYF